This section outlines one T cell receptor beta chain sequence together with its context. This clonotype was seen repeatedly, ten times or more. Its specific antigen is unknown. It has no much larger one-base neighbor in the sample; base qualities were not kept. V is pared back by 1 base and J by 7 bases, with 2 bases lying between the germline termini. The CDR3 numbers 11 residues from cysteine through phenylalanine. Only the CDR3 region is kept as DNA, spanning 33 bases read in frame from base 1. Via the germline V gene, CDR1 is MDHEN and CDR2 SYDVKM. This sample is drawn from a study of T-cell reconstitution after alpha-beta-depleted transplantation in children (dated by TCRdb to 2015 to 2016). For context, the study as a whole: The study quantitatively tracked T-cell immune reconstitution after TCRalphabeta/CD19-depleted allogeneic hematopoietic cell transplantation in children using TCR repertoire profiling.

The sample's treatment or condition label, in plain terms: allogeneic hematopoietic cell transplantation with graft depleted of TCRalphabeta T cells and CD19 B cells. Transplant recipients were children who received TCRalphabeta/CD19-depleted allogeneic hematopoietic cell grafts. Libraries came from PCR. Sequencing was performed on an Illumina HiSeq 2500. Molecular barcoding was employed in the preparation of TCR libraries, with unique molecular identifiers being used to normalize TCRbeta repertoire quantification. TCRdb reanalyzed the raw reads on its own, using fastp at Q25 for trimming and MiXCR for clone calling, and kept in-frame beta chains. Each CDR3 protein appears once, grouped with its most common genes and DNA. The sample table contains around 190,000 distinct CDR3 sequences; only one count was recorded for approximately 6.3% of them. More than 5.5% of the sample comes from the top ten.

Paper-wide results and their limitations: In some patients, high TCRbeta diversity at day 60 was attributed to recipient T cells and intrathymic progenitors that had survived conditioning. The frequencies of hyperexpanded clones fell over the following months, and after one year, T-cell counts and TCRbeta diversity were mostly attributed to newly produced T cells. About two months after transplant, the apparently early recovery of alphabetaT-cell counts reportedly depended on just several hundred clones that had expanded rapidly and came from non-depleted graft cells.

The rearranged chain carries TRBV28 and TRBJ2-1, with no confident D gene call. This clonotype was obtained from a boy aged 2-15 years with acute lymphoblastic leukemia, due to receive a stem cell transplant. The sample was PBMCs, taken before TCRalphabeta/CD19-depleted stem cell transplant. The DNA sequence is TGTGCCAGCAGTTTATTTAATGAGCAGTTCTTC. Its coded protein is CASSLFNEQFF.